The TCR beta chain under discussion was sequenced for a study of PD-L1 blockade in urothelial cancer. Study-wide context: At 6 weeks and at 3 weeks (second dose) after treatment start, blood was analyzed. Among blood samples, the median T cell count was 141,255.

General study points: Expansion of tumor-associated blood clones at 3 weeks was greater in durable-benefit patients.

Per germline, CDR1 SGHRS and CDR2 YFSETQ. V was cut by 3 bases and J by 0 bases, with 13 bases left in between. The CDR3 consists of 15 residues. Time point noted: pretreatment peripheral blood. Samples spanned pretreatment and treatment, with 1 to 8 time points per patient. The data were produced by immunoSEQ multiplex PCR, yet TCRdb's version contains in-frame clones alone and is incomplete. Of 54,000 or so clones listed, about four fifths were seen once; the top ten hold 1% to 1.5%. Points on this clone: The antigen remains undetermined.

Material: PBMCs, obtained around atezolizumab (anti-PD-L1) treatment. This clonotype originated in a middle-aged man with urothelial cancer. The chain recombines TRBV5-1 with TRBJ2-7; TRBD1 is a possible D gene (6 bases). The CDR3 DNA sequence: TGCGCCAGCAGCTCCGGGACACCAATCTCCTACGAGCAGTACTTC. Residues: CASSSGTPISYEQYF.